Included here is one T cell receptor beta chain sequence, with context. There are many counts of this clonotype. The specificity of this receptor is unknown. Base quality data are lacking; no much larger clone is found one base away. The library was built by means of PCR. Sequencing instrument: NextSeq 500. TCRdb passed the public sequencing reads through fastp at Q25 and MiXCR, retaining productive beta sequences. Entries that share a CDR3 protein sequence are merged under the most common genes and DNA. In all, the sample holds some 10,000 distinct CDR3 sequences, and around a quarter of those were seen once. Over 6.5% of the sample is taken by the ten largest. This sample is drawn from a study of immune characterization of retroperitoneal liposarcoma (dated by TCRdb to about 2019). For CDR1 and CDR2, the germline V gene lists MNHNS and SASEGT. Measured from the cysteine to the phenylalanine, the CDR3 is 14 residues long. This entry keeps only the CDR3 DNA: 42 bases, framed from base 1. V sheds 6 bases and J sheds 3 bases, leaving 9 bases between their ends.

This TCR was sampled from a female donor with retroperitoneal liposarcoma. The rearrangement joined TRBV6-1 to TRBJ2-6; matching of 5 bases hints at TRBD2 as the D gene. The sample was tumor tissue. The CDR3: CASSPGFGANVLTF. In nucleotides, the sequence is TGTGCCAGCAGCCCGGGATTTGGGGCCAACGTCCTGACTTTC.